This T cell receptor (beta chain) emerged from a study of early T cells in non-severe SARS-CoV-2 infection. Unique molecular identifiers were affixed to single, distinct cDNA molecules. Via MiXCR, TCRdb re-called the 5' RACE reads, giving one row per CDR3 protein. The table shows 65,000 to 85,000 distinct CDR3 sequences, with about 13% occurring only once. This clonotype was recorded at least ten times. This receptor was obtained from an adult who was a healthcare worker with PCR-confirmed SARS-CoV-2 infection or an uninfected control (not recorded which). Sequencing was done on a sample of whole blood.

CDR3 amino acids: CASSMTGEYGYTF. The CDR3 DNA is TGTGCCAGCAGTATGACAGGGGAATATGGCTACACCTTC. The chain carries TRBV6-6 and TRBJ1-2; 8 nucleotides line up with TRBD1. CDR3 length equals 13 residues. J was trimmed by 5 bases and V by 5 bases; bases with no gene match: 4. CDR1 MNHNY and CDR2 SVGAGI come from the germline V gene (reference sequence).